This entry concerns a single T cell receptor beta chain. Its target is unknown. The table came from immunoSEQ multiplex PCR; TCRdb's copy has only in-frame clones and leaves some out. Of about 490,000 clones in the sample, 76% were seen once. This sample was included in a study of shared clonotypes between healthy human individuals. Germline V CDR1 and CDR2: GTSNPN, SVGIG (reference sequence). The CDR3 has 16 amino acids. V dropped 5 bases and J dropped 6; count of bases not matched to a gene: 11. Study outcomes and limitations: It was expected that sequencing depth would affect clonotype sharing among donors.

HIV-negative, healthy adults without recent acute infections or vaccinations were the donors. This sequence originates from a middle-aged woman in good health. Some clones in this sample may be carry-over from other donors' samples. The V call is TRBV30, the J call TRBJ2-3; 13 nucleotides agree with TRBD2. Material: PBMCs. This CDR3 reads CAWGGLAGFLQDTQYF. Here the CDR3 DNA reads TGTGCCTGGGGGGGACTAGCGGGATTTCTGCAGGATACGCAGTATTTT.